This entry lists 10 T cell receptor beta chains sequenced from one sample in a study of response to subunit inactivated influenza vaccine. TCRdb ran MiXCR on the RT-PCR reads and lists one entry per CDR3 protein. The repertoire holds about 570,000 distinct CDR3 sequences, with approximately 11% as singletons. The data were also submitted as part of a second study, on T cells expressing NK-cell markers. That work adds: 5'RACE template switching with UMIs generated TCR beta cDNA.

The sequencing used PBMCs from blood, collected on the day of vaccination. The receptors here all came from a man aged 50 to 60 who received an inactivated influenza vaccine.

The rearrangement uses TRBV7-8 and TRBJ2-1; D is possibly TRBD2 (7 bases). CDR1 and CDR2 from the germline V gene are SGHVS and FQNEAQ. This CDR3 spans 19 amino acids. The V end was cut by 2 bases, the J end by 7 bases, with 27 bases between. CDR3 in amino acids: CASSLTERGDRGARNEQFF. The CDR3 region has the DNA TGTGCCAGCAGCTTAACCGAACGGGGGGATCGGGGGGCACGAAATGAGCAGTTCTTC.

Only a few counts were recorded for this clonotype. The V and J genes are TRBV12-2 and TRBJ2-5; the table's TRBD2 call for D was not verified on the DNA. TRBV12-2 constitutes a pseudogene. CDR3 length equals 16 residues. CDR3 coding DNA: TGTGCAAGTCGCTTAGGAGTTCGACTAGCCAAAGAGACCCAGTACTTC. Amino acid sequence: CASRLGVRLAKETQYF.

This clonotype showed up just a few times. The chain is built from TRBV30 and TRBJ2-7; D tentatively reads TRBD1 or TRBD2 (5 bases each). Trimming stripped 0 bases from V and 6 bases from J, with 12 bases between. CDR3 size: 13 residues. Germline assignment: CDR1 GTSNPN and CDR2 SVGIG (reference sequence). CDR3 coding DNA: TGTGCCTGGAGTGTTTCCGGGGCGGGCGAGCAGTACTTC. Amino acid sequence: CAWSVSGAGEQYF.

This clonotype was recorded at least ten times. V usage is TRBV5-4 and J usage is TRBJ2-3; D not resolved. Per germline, CDR1 SGHNT and CDR2 YYREEE (reference sequence). Trimming removed 3 bases from V and 5 bases from J, with 10 bases in between. The CDR3 has 13 residues. Here the CDR3 reads CASSSPAQDTQYF. The CDR3 DNA is TGTGCCAGCAGCTCGCCCGCACAAGATACGCAGTATTTT.

Only a few counts were recorded for this clonotype. The chain joins TRBV3-1 to TRBJ2-4, with a tentative D call TRBD1 (5 bases). Deletions cut 3 bases from V and 3 bases from J, with 12 bases between. The CDR3 is made up of 15 amino acids. The germline V gene has CDR1 LGHDT and CDR2 YNNKEL (reference sequence). The CDR3 reads CASSHTGLGKNIQYF. DNA of the CDR3: TGTGCCAGCAGCCATACAGGTCTGGGCAAAAACATTCAGTACTTC.

This clonotype appeared a few times. The V and J genes are TRBV11-1 and TRBJ2-6; D possibly corresponds to TRBD1 (5 bases). This CDR3 has 18 amino acids. The V end was cut by 4 bases, the J end by 0 bases, with 16 bases between. Germline values: CDR1 SGHAT, CDR2 FQDESV (reference sequence). The CDR3 here is CASSSSVSGNSGANVLTF. The CDR3 region has the DNA TGTGCCAGCAGCTCCTCTGTCTCAGGGAACTCTGGGGCCAACGTCCTGACTTTC.

This clonotype was seen only a few times. This chain uses TRBV12-3 or TRBV12-4 with TRBJ2-3; 14 nucleotides line up with TRBD2. The CDR3 is 16 residues long. Trimming at V came to 7 bases and at J to 5 bases, leaving 8 bases not matched to a gene. The CDR3 loop reads CASTMGLAGARDTQYF. The CDR3 DNA is TGTGCCAGCACCATGGGACTAGCGGGGGCCCGAGATACGCAGTATTTT.

This sequence joins TRBV7-9 and TRBJ2-5, with a possible D match to TRBD2 (5 bases). Germline CDR1 is SEHNR and CDR2 is FQNEAQ (reference sequence). This CDR3 is 13 amino acids long. V was pared by 6 bases and J by 4 bases, with 12 bases between. The CDR3 sequence: CASRVEGVETQYF. The CDR3 coding sequence is TGTGCCAGCAGGGTCGAGGGTGTAGAGACCCAGTACTTC.

This clonotype was recorded a few times. The rearrangement uses TRBV9 and TRBJ2-5; TRBD2 aligns across 8 bases. This CDR3 has 18 amino acids. Trimming took 0 bases from V and 0 from J; bases not matched to a gene: 10. Germline CDR1 is SGDLS and CDR2 is YYNGEE. The DNA for the CDR3 is TGTGCCAGCAGCGTAGCTACGAGTAGCGGGGAGAACCAAGAGACCCAGTACTTC. Its protein is CASSVATSSGENQETQYF.

J is TRBJ2-2 and V is TRBV27; TRBD1 aligns across 9 bases. CDR3 length: 15 residues. The trim removed 2 bases at V and 6 bases at J, leaving 4 bases unmatched. Germline assignment: CDR1 MNHEY and CDR2 SMNVEV (reference sequence). CDR3 region: CASSLGTGSPGELFF. CDR3 nucleotide sequence: TGTGCCAGCAGTTTAGGGACAGGGAGTCCCGGGGAGCTGTTTTTT.